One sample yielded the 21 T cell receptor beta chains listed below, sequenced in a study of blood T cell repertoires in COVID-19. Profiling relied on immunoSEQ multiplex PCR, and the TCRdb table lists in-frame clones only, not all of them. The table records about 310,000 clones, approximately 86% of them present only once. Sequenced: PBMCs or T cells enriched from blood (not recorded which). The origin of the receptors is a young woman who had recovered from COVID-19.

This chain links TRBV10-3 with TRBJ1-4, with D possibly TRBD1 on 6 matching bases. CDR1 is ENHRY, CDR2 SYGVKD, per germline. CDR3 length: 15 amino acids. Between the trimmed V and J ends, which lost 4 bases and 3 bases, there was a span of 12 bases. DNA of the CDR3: TGTGCCATCAGTGCGATGACAGGCGCTAATGAAAAACTGTTTTTT. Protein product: CAISAMTGANEKLFF.

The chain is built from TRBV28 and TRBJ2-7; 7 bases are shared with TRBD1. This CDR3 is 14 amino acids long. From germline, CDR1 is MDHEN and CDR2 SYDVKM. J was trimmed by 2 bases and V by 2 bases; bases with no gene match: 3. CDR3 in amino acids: CASSLGTATYEQYF. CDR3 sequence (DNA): TGTGCCAGCAGTTTAGGGACAGCCACCTACGAGCAGTACTTC. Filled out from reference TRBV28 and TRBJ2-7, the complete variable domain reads DVKVTQSSRYLVKRTGEKVFLECVQDMDHENMFWYRQDPGLGLRLIYFSYDVKMKEKGDIPEGYSVSREKKERFSLILESASTNQTSMYLCASSLGTATYEQYFGPGTRLTVT.

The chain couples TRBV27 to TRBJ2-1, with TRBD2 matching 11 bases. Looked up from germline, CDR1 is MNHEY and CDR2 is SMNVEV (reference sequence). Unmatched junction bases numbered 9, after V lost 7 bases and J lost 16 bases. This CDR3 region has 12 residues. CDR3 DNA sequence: TGTGCCAGCACAAACATAGCGGGAGGGCGTTTCTTC. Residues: CASTNIAGGRFF.

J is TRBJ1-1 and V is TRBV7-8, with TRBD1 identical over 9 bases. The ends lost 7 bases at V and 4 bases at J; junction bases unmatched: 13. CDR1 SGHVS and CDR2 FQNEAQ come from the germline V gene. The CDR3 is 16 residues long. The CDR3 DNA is TGTGCCAGCACCCCTGACAGGGGGGTCCGGGGCACTGAAGCTTTCTTT. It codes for CASTPDRGVRGTEAFF.

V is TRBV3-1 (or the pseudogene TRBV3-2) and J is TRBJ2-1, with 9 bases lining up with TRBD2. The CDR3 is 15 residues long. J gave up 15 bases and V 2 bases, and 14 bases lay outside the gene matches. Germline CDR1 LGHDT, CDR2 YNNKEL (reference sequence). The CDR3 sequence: CASSQYASSGVRPFF. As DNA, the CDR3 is TGTGCCAGCAGCCAATACGCCTCTAGCGGGGTACGGCCGTTCTTC.

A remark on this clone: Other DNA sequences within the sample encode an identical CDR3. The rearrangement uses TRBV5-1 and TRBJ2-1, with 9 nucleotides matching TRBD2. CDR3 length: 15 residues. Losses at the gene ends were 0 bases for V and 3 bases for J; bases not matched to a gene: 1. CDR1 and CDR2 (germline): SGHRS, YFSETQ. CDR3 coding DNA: TGCGCCAGCAGCTTGGGACTAGCGGACTACAATGAGCAGTTCTTC. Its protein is CASSLGLADYNEQFF.

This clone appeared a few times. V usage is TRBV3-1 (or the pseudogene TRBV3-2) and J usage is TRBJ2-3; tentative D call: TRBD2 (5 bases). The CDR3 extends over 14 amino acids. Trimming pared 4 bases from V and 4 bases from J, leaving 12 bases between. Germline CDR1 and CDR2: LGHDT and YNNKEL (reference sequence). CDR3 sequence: CASSPGGPADTQYF. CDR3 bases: TGTGCCAGCAGCCCTGGCGGGCCGGCAGATACGCAGTATTTT.

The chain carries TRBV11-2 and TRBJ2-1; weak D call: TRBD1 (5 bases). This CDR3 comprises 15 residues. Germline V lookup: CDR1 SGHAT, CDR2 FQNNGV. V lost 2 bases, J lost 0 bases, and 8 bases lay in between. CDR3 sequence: CASSLSGNSYNEQFF. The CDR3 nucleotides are TGTGCCAGCAGCTTATCAGGGAACTCCTACAATGAGCAGTTCTTC.

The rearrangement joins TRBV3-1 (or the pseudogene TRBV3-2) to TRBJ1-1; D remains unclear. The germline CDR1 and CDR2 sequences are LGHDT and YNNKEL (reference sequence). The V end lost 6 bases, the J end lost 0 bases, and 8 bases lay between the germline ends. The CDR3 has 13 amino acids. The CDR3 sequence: CASRNTVNTEAFF. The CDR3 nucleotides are TGTGCCAGCAGGAATACAGTGAACACTGAAGCTTTCTTT.

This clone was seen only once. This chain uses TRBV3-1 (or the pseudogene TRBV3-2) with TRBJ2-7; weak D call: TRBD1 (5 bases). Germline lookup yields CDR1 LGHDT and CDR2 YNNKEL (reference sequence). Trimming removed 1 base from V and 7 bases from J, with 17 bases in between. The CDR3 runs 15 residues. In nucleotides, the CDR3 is TGTGCCAGCAGCCAAGGACAACTGGGGCCCCGGGAGCAGTACTTC. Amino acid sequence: CASSQGQLGPREQYF.

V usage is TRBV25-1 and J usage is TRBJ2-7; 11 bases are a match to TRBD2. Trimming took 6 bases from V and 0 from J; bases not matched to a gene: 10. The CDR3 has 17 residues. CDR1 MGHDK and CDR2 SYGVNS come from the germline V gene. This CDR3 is CASRHKGLADHSYEQYF. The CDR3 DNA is TGTGCCAGCAGGCACAAGGGACTAGCGGACCACTCCTACGAGCAGTACTTC.

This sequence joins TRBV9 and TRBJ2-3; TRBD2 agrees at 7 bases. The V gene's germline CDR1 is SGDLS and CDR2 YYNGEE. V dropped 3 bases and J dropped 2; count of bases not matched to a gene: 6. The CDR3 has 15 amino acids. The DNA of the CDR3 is TGTGCCAGCAGCGAGGGACTACCCAACACAGATACGCAGTATTTT. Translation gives CASSEGLPNTDTQYF.

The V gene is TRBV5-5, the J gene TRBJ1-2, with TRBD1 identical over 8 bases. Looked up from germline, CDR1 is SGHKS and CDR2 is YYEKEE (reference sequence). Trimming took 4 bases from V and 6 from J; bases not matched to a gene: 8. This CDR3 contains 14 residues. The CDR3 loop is CASSRPTGEDGYTF. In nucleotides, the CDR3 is TGTGCCAGCAGCCGACCGACAGGGGAGGATGGCTACACCTTC.

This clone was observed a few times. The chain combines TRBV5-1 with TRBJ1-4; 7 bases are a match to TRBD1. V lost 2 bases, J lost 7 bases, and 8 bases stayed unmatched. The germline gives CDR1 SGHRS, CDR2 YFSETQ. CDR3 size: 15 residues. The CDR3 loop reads CASSLTGTETEKLFF. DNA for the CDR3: TGCGCCAGCAGCTTAACCGGGACAGAAACTGAAAAACTGTTTTTT.

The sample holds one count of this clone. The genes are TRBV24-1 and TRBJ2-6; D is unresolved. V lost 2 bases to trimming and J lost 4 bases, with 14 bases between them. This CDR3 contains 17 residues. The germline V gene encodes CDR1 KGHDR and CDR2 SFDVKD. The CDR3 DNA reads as TGTGCCACCAGTGATTCCAGTTTTGCTCTGGGGGCCAACGTCCTGACTTTC. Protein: CATSDSSFALGANVLTF.

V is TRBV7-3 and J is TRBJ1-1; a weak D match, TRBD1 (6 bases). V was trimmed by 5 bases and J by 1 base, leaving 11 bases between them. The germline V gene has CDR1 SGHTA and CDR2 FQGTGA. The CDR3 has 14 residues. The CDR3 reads CASSRQASNTEAFF. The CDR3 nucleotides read TGTGCCAGCAGCCGACAGGCATCGAACACTGAAGCTTTCTTT.

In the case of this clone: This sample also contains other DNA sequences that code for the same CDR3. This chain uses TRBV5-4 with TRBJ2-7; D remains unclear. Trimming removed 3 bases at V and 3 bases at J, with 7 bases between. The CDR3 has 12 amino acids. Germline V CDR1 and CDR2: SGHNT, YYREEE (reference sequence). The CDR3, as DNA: TGTGCCAGCAGCTCTTCAGGCTACGAGCAGTACTTC. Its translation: CASSSSGYEQYF.

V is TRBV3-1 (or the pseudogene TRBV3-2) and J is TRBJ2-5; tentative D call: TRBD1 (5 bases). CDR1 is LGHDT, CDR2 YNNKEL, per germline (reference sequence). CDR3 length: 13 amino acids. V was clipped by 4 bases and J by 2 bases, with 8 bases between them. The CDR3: CASSRQLQETQYF. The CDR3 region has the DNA TGTGCCAGCAGCCGACAGTTACAAGAGACCCAGTACTTC.

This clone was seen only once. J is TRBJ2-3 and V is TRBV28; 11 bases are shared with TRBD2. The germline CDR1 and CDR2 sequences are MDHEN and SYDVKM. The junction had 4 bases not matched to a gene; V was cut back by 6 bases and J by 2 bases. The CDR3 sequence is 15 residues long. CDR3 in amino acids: CASRKTSGITDTQYF. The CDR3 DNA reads TGTGCCAGCAGGAAGACTAGCGGGATCACAGATACGCAGTATTTT. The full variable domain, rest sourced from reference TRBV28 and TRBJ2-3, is DVKVTQSSRYLVKRTGEKVFLECVQDMDHENMFWYRQDPGLGLRLIYFSYDVKMKEKGDIPEGYSVSREKKERFSLILESASTNQTSMYLCASRKTSGITDTQYFGPGTRLTVL.

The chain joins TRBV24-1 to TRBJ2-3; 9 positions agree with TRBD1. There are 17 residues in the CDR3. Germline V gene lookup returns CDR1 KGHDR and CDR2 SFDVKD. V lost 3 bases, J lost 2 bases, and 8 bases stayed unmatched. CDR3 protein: CATSDLPGTGYTDTQYF. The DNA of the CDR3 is TGTGCCACCAGTGATCTCCCCGGGACAGGGTACACAGATACGCAGTATTTT.

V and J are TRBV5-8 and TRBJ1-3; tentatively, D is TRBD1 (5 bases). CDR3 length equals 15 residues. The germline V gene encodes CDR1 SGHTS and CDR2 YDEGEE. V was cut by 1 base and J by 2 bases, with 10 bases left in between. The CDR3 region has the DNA TGTGCCAGCAGCTTGCTAGGAGGGGCTGGAAACACCATATATTTT. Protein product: CASSLLGGAGNTIYF. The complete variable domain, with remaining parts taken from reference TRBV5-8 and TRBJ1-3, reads EAGVTQSPTHLIKTRGQQATLRCSPISGHTSVYWYQQALGLGLQFLLWYDEGEERNRGNFPPRFSGRQFPNYSSELNVNALELEDSALYLCASSLLGGAGNTIYFGEGSWLTVV.